This TCR beta chain originates from a study of PD-1 blockade in classical Hodgkin lymphoma. This clone appeared once. Antigen specificity is unknown. Findings and caveats of the study: Complete responders' baseline diversity resembled that of newly diagnosed patients. The authors have not defined what causes the repertoire differences, possibly disease activity or prior therapy. A reduction in baseline TCR diversity was reportedly seen in newly diagnosed patients relative to healthy donors.

Sequencing used immunoSEQ multiplex PCR; TCRdb keeps in-frame clones, though not all of them. The sample lists fewer than 65,000 clones, more than 75% seen once, with 9% to 10% in the top ten. Exposure to brentuximab vedotin varied, and each patient had relapsed following autologous stem cell transplantation. Complete response, partial response or progressive disease were the best responses. The CDR3 has 12 amino acids. Germline V gene lookup returns CDR1 SNHLY and CDR2 FYNNEI. Trimming took 0 bases from V and 7 from J, leaving 6 bases between them. The TCR was taken from a human donor with classical Hodgkin lymphoma. The chain employs TRBV2 and TRBJ1-2; D unclear. This specimen consisted of peripheral blood mononuclear cells (PBMCs), obtained at baseline. CDR3 bases: TGTGCCAGCAGTGAAGCGGTACTTGGCTACACCTTC. Its translation: CASSEAVLGYTF.